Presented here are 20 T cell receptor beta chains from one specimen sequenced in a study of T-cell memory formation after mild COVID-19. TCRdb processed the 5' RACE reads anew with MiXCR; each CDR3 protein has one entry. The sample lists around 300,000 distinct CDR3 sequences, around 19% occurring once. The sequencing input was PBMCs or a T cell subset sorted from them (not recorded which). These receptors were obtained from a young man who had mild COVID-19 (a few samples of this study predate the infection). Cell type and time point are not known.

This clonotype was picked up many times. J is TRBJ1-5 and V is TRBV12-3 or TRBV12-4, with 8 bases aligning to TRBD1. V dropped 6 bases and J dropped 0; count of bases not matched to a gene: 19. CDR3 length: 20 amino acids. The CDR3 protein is CASRGPPMRQGYSSNQPQHF. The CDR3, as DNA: TGTGCCAGCAGGGGACCTCCCATGCGACAGGGGTATAGTAGCAATCAGCCCCAGCATTTT.

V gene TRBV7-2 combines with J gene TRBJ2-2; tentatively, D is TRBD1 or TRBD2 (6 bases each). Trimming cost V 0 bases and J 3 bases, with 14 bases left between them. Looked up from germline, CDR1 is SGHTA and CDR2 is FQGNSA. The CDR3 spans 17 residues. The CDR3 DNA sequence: TGTGCCAGCAGCTTAGCTTGGGGGGCAGCGTACACCGGGGAGCTGTTTTTT. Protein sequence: CASSLAWGAAYTGELFF.

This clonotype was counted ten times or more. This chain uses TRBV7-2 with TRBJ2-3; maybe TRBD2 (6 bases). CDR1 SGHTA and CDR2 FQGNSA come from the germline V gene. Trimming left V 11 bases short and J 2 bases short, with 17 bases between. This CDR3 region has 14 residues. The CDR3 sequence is CAASGASVTDTQYF. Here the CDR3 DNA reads TGTGCCGCCAGCGGTGCTAGCGTCACAGATACGCAGTATTTT.

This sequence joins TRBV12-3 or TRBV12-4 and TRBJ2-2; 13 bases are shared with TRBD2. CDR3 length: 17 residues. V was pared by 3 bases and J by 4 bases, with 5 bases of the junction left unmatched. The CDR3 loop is CASSLTSGGPGTGELFF. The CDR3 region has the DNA TGTGCCAGCAGTTTGACTAGCGGGGGGCCGGGCACCGGGGAGCTGTTTTTT.

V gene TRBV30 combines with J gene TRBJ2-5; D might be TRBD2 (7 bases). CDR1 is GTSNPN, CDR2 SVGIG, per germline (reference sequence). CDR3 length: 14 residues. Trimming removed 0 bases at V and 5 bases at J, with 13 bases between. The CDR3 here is CAWSVAGARETQYF. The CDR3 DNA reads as TGTGCCTGGAGTGTCGCGGGGGCGCGGGAGACCCAGTACTTC.

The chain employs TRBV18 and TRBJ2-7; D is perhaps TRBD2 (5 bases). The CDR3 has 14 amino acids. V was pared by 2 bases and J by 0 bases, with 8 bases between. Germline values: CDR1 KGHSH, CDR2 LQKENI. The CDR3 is CASSPSGSSYEQYV. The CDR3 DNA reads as TGTGCCAGCTCACCATCGGGGTCCTCCTACGAGCAGTACGTC.

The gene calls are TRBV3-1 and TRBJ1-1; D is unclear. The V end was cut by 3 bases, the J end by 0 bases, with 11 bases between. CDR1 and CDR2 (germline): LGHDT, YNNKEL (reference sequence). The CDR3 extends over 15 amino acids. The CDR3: CASSQFRSMNTEAFF. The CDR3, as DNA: TGTGCCAGCAGCCAGTTTCGCAGCATGAACACTGAAGCTTTCTTT.

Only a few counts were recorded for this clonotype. In nucleotides, the CDR3 is TGTGCCAGCAATGATCCGGGGGGCGAGCAGTACGTC. Its protein is CASNDPGGEQYV. This rearrangement joins TRBV6-6 to TRBJ2-7, with 7 bases identical to TRBD2. Germline V gene data show CDR1 as MNHNY and CDR2 as SVGAGI (reference sequence). The CDR3 length is 12 residues. The ends lost 7 bases at V and 6 bases at J; junction bases unmatched: 6.

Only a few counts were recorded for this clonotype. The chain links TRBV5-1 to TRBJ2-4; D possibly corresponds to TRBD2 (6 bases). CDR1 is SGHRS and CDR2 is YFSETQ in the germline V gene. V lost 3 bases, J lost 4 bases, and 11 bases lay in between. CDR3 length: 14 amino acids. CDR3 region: CASSSGDGKNIQYF. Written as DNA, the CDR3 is TGCGCCAGCAGCTCGGGGGACGGGAAAAACATTCAGTACTTC.

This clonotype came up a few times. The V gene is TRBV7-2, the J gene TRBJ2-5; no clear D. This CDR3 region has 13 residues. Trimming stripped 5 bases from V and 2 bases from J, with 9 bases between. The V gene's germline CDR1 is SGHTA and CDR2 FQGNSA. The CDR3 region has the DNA TGTGCCAGCAGCGTTTTAGATCAAGAGACCCAGTACTTC. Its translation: CASSVLDQETQYF.

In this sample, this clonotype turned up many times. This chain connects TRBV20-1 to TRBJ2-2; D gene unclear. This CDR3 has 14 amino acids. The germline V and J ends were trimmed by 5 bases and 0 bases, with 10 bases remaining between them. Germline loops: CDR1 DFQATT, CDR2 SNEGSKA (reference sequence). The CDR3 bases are TGCAGTGCTTCGAAAAACACGAACACCGGGGAGCTGTTTTTT. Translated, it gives CSASKNTNTGELFF.

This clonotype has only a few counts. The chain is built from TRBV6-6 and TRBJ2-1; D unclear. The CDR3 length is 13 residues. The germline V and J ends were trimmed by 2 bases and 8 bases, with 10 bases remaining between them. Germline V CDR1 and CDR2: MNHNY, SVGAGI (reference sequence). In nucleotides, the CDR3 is TGTGCCAGCAGTTACCGGGTTGGGGATGAGCAGTTCTTC. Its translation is CASSYRVGDEQFF.

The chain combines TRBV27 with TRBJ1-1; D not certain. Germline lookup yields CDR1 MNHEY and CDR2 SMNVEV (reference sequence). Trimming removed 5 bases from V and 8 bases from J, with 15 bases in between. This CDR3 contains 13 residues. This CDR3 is CASSRPDGREAFF. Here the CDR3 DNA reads TGTGCCAGCAGTCGCCCGGACGGCAGGGAAGCTTTCTTT.

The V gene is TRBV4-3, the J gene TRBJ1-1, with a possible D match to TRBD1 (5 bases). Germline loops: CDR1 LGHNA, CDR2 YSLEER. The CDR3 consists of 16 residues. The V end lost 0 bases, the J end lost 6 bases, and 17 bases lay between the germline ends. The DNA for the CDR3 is TGCGCCAGCAGCCAAGACGGCATGGTGGGGGGGGCTGAAGCTTTCTTT. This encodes CASSQDGMVGGAEAFF.

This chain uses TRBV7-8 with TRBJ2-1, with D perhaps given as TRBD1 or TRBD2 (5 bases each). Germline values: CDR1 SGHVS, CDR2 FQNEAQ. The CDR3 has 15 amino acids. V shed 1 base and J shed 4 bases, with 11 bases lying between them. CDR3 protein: CASSLDGASYNEQFF. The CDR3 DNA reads TGTGCCAGCAGCTTAGACGGGGCTTCATACAATGAGCAGTTCTTC.

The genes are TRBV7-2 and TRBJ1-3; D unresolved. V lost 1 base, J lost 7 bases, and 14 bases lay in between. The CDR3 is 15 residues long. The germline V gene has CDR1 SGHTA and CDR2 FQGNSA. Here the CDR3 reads CASSLDSNIWNTIYF. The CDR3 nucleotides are TGTGCCAGCAGCTTAGACAGTAATATATGGAACACCATATATTTT.

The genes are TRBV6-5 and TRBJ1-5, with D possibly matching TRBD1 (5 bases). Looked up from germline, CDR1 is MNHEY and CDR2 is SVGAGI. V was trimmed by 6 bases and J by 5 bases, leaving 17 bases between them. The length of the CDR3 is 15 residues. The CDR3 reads CASSRSTAPHQPQHF. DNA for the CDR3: TGTGCCAGCAGCAGATCGACAGCCCCCCATCAGCCCCAGCATTTT.

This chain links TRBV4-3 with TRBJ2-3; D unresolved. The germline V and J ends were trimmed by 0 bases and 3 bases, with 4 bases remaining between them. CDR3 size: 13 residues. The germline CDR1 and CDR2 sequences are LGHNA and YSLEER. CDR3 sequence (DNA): TGCGCCAGCAGCCAAGATGAGACAGATACGCAGTATTTT. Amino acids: CASSQDETDTQYF.

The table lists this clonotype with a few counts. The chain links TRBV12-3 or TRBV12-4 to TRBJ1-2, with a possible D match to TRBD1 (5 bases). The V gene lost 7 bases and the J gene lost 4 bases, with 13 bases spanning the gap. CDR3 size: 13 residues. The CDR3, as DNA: TGTGCCAGCACCCATGGGGCCGGCTATGGCTACACCTTC. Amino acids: CASTHGAGYGYTF.

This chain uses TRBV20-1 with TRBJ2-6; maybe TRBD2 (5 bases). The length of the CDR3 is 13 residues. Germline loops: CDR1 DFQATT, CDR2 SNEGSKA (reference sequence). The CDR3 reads CSSRDSGANVLTF. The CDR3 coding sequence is TGCTCCTCCCGGGACTCTGGGGCCAACGTCCTGACTTTC.